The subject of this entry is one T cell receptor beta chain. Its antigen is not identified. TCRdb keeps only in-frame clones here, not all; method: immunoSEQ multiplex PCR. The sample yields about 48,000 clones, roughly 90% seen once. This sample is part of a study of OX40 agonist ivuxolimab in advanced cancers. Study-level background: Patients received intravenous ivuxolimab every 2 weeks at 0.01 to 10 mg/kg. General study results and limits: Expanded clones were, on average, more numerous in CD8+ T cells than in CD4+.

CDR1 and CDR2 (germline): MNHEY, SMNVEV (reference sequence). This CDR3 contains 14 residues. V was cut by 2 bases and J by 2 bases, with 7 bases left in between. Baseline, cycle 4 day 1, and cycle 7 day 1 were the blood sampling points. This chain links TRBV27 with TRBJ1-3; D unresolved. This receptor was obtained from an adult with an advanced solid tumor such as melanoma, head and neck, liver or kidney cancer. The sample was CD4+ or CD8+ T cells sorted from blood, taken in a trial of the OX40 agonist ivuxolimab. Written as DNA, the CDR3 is TGTGCCAGCAGTTTAGCGAGCGCTGGAAACACCATATATTTT. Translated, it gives CASSLASAGNTIYF.